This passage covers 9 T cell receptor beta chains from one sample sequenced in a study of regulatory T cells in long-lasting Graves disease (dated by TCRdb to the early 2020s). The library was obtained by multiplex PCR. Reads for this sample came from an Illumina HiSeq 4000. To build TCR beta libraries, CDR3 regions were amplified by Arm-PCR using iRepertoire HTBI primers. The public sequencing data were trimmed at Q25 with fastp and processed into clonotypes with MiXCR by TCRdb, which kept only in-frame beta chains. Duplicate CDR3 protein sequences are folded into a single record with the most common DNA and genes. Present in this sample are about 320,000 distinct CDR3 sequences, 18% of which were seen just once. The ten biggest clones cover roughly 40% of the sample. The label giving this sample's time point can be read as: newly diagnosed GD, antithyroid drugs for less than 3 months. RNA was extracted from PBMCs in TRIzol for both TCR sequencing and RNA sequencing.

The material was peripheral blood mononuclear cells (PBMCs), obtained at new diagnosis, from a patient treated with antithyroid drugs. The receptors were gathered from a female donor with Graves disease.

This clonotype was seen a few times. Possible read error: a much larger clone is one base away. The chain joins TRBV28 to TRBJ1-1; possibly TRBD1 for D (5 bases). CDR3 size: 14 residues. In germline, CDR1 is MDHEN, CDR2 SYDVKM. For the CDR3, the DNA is TGTGCCAACAGTCCACCCCGGGGGGGGGTGAGAGCTTTCTTT. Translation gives CANSPPRGGVRAFF.

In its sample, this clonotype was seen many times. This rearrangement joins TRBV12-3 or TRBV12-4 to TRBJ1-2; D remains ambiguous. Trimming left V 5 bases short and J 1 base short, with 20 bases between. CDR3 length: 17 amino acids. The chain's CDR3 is CASSPGSRAVINYGYTF. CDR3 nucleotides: TGTGCCAGCAGTCCTGGCAGCCGGGCCGTCATTAACTATGGCTACACCTTC.

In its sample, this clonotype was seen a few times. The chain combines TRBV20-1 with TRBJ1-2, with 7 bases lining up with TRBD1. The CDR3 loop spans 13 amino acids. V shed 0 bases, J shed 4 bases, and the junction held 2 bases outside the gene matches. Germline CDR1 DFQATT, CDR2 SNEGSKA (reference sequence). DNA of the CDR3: TGCAGTGCTAGAGAGGGGACAGTCTATGGCTACACCTTC. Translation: CSAREGTVYGYTF.

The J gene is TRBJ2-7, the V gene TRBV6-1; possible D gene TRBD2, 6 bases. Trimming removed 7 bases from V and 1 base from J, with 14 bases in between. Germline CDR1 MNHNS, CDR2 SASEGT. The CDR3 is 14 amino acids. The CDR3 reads CASTPGVVSYEQYF. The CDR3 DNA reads TGTGCCAGCACCCCGGGGGTGGTATCCTACGAGCAGTACTTC.

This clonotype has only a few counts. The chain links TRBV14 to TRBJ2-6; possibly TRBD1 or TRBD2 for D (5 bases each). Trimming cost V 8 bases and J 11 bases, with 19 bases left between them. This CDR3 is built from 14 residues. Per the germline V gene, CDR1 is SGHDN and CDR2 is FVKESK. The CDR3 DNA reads TGTGCCAGCGCCGGGGCCGGGTCCCGACACGTCCTGACTTTC. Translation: CASAGAGSRHVLTF. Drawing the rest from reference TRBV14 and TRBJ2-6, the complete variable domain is EAGVTQFPSHSVIEKGQTVTLRCDPISGHDNLYWYRRVMGKEIKFLLHFVKESKQDESGMPNNRFLAERTGGTYSTLKVQPAELEDSGVYFCASAGAGSRHVLTFGAGSRLTVL.

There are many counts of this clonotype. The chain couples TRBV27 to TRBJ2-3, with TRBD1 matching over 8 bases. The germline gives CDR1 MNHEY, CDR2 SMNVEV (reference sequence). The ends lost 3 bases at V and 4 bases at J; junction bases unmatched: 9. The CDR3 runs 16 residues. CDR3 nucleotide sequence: TGTGCCAGCAGTTTCTGGACAGGGAACAGGGCAGATACGCAGTATTTT. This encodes CASSFWTGNRADTQYF.

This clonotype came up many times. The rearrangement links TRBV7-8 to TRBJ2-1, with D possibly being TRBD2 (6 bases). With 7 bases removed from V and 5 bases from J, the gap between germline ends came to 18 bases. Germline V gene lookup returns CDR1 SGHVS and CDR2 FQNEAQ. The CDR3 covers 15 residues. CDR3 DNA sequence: TGTGCCAGCACCCCGGAGGGAGGAAAGAACAATGAGCAGTTCTTC. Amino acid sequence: CASTPEGGKNNEQFF.

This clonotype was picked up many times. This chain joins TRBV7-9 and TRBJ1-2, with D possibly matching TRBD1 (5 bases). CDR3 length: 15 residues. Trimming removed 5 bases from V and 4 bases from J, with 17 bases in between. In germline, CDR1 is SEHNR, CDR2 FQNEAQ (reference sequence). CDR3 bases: TGTGCCAGCAGCGTCGGAGAGGGGTCGATCTATGGCTACACCTTC. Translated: CASSVGEGSIYGYTF. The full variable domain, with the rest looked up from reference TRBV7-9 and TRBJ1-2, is DTGVSQNPRHKITKRGQNVTFRCDPISEHNRLYWYRQTLGQGPEFLTYFQNEAQLEKSRLLSDRFSAERPKGSFSTLEIQRTEQGDSAMYLCASSVGEGSIYGYTFGSGTRLTVV.

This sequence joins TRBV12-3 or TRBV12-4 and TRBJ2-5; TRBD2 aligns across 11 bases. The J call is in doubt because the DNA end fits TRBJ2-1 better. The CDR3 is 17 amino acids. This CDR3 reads CASSPGLAVLSYNEQFF. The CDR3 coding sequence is TGTGCCAGCAGTCCGGGACTAGCGGTCCTCTCCTACAATGAGCAGTTCTTC.